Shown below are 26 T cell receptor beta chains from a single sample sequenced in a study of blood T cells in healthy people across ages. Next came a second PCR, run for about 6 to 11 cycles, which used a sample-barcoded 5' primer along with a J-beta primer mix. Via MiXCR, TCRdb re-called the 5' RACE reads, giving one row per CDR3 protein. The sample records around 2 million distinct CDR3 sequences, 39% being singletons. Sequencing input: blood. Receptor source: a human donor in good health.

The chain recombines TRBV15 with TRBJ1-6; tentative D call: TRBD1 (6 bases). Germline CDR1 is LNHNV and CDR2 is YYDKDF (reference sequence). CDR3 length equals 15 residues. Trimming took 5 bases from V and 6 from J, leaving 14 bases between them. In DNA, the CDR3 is TGTGCCACCAGCCCCGAGGGCAGGGGTAATTCACCCCTCCACTTT. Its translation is CATSPEGRGNSPLHF.

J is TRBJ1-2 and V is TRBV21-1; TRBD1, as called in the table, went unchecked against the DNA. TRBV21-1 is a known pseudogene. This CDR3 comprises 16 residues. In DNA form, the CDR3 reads TGTGCCAGCAGCAAAGGGCTTGACAGGCGCATCTATGGCTACACCTTC. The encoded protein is CASSKGLDRRIYGYTF.

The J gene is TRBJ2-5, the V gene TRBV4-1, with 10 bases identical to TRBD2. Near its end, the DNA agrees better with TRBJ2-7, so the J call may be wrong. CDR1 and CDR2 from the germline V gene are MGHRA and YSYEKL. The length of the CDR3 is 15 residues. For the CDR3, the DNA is TGCGCCAGCAGCCGGATAGCGGGGGGACCATCCGAGCAGTACTTC. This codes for CASSRIAGGPSEQYF.

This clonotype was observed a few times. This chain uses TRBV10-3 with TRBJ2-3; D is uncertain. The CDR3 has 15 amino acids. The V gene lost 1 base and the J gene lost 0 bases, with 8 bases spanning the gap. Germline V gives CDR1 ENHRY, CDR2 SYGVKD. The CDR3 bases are TGTGCCATCAGTGAGTTGGCGGCAAGCACAGATACGCAGTATTTT. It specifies CAISELAASTDTQYF.

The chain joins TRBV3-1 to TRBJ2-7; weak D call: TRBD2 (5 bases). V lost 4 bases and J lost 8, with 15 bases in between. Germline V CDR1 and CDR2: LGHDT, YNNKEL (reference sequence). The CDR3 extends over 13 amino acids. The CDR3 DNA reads TGTGCCAGCAGCCGCCAACTAGTGGACCAGCAGTACTTC. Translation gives CASSRQLVDQQYF.

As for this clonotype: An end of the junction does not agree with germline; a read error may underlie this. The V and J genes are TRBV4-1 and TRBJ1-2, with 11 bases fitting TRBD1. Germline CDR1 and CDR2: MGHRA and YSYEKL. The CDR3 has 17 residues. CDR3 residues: CAGSQEWDRGFHYGYTF. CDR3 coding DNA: TGCGCCGGCAGCCAAGAGTGGGACAGGGGGTTTCACTATGGCTACACCTTC.

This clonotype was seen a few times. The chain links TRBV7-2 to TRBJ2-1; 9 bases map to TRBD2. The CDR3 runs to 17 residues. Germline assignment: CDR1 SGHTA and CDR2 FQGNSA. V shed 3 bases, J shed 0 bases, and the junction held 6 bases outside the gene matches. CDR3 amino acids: CASSFGGGVGSYNEQFF. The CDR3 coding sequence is TGTGCCAGCAGCTTCGGCGGGGGGGTGGGCTCCTACAATGAGCAGTTCTTC.

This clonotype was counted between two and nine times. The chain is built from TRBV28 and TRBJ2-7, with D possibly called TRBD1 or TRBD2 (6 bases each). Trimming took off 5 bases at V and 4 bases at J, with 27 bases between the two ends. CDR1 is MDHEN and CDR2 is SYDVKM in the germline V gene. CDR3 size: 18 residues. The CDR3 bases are TGTGCCAGCAGTACGAAGACAGGCGGCTGGGGGGTTGAATACGAGCAGTACTTC. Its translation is CASSTKTGGWGVEYEQYF.

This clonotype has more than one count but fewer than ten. DNA for the CDR3: TGCAGCGTTGAAGAACCCCCGGGACAGACCTACGAGCAGTACTTC. This sequence encodes CSVEEPPGQTYEQYF. The chain couples TRBV29-1 to TRBJ2-7, with 7 bases that match TRBD1. The CDR3 is 15 amino acids. After removal of 0 bases from V and 2 bases from J, the junction contained 7 bases not matched to a gene. Per the germline V gene, CDR1 is SQVTM and CDR2 is ANQGSEA.

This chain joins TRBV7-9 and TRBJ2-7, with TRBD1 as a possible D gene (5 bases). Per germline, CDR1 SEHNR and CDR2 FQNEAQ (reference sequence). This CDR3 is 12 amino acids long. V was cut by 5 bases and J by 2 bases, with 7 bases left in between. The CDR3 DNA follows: TGTGCCAGCAGCATGACAGCCTACGAGCAGTACTTC. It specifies CASSMTAYEQYF.

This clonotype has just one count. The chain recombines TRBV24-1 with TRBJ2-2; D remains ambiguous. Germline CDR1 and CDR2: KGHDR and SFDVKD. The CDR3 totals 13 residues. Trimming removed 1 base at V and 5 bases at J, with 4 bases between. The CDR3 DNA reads TGTGCCACCAGTGATTTTAGAACCGGGGAGCTGTTTTTT. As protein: CATSDFRTGELFF.

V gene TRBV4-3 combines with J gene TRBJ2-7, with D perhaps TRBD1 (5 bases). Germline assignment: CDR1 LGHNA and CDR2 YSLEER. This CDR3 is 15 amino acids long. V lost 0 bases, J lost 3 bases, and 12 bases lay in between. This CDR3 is CASSQDRQGIYEQYF. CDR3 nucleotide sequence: TGCGCCAGCAGCCAAGATCGGCAGGGAATCTACGAGCAGTACTTC.

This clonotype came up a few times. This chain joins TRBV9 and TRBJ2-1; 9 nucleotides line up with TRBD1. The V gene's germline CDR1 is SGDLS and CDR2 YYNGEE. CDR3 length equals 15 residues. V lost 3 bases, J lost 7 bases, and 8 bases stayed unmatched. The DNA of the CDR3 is TGTGCCAGCAGCGCCACCGGGACAGGGACAAATGAGCAGTTCTTC. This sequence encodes CASSATGTGTNEQFF.

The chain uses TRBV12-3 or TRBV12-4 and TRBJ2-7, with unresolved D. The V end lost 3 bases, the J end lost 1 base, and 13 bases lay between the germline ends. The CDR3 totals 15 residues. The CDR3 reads CASSFDATASYEQYF. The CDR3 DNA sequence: TGTGCCAGCAGTTTTGACGCGACGGCGTCCTACGAGCAGTACTTC.

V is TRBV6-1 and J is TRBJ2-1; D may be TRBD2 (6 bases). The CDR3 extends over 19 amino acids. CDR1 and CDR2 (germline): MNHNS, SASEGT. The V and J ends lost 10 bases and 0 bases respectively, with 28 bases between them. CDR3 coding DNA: TGTGCCACCGCACACCGGGGGAATCCCCTGTCGAGCTCCTACAATGAGCAGTTCTTC. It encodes CATAHRGNPLSSSYNEQFF.

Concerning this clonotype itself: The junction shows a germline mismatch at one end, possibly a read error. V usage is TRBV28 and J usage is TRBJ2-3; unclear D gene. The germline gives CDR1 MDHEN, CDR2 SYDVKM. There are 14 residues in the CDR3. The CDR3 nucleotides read TGTGCCAGCAGTTCAAGGCGGCTCTCAGATACGCTGTATTTT. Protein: CASSSRRLSDTLYF.

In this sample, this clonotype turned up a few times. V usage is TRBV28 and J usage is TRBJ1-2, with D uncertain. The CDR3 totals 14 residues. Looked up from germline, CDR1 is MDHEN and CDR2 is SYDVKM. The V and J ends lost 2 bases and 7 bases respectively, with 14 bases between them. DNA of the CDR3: TGTGCCAGCAGTTTAGATAGTAGCGTGTTTGGCTACACCTTC. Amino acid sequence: CASSLDSSVFGYTF.

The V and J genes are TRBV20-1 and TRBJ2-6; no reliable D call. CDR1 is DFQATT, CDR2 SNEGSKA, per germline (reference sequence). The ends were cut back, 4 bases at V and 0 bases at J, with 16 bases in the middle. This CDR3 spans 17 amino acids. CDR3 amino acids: CSAIKSGLSSGANVLTF. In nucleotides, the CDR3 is TGCAGTGCTATCAAGTCAGGCCTCAGCTCTGGGGCCAACGTCCTGACTTTC.

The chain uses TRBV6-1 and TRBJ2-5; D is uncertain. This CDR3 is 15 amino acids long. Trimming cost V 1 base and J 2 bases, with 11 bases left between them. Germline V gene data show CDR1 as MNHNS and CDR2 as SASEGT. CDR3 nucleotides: TGTGCCAGCAGTGAAGGTGGGGATCGGCAAGAGACCCAGTACTTC. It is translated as CASSEGGDRQETQYF.

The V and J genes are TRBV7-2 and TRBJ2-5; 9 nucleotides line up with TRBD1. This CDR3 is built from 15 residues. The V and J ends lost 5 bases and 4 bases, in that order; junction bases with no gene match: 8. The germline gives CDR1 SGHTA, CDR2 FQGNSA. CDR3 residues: CASSTGQGPGETQYF. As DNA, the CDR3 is TGTGCCAGCAGCACAGGACAGGGGCCAGGAGAGACCCAGTACTTC. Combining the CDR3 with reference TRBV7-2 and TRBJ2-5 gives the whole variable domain GAGVSQSPSNKVTEKGKDVELRCDPISGHTALYWYRQSLGQGLEFLIYFQGNSAPDKSGLPSDRFSAERTGGSVSTLTIQRTQQEDSAVYLCASSTGQGPGETQYFGPGTRLLVL.

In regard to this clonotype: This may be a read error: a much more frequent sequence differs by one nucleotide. Here the CDR3 reads CSVVTMYEQFF. The CDR3 DNA reads as TGCAGCGTAGTAACAATGTATGAGCAGTTCTTC. V gene TRBV29-1 combines with J gene TRBJ2-1; D remains unclear. Germline V gene sequence: CDR1 SQVTM, CDR2 ANQGSEA. CDR3 size: 11 residues. V lost 6 bases to trimming and J lost 8 bases, with 11 bases between them.

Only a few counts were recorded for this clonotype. CDR3 in DNA: TGTGCCAGCAGCCGACTCCGGCCCTCTGGGGCCAACGTCCTGACTTTC. Translation gives CASSRLRPSGANVLTF. The chain recombines TRBV7-2 with TRBJ2-6; D is unclear. V dropped 5 bases and J dropped 0 bases, with 11 bases sitting between them. Germline assignment: CDR1 SGHTA and CDR2 FQGNSA. The CDR3 extends over 16 amino acids.

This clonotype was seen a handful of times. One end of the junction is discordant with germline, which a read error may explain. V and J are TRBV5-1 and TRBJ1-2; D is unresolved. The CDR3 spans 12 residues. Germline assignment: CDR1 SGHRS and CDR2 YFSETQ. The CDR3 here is CASSPDNYGCTF. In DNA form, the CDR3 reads TGCGCCAGCAGCCCCGATAACTATGGCTGCACCTTC. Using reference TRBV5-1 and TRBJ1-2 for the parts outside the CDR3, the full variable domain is KAGVTQTPRYLIKTRGQQVTLSCSPISGHRSVSWYQQTPGQGLQFLFEYFSETQRNKGNFPGRFSGRQFSNSRSEMNVSTLELGDSALYLCASSPDNYGCTFGSGTRLTVV.

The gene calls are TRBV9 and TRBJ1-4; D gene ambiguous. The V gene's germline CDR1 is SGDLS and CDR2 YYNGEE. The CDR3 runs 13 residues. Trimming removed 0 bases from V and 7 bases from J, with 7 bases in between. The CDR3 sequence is CASSVDAGEKLFF. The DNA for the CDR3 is TGTGCCAGCAGCGTAGATGCGGGTGAAAAACTGTTTTTT.

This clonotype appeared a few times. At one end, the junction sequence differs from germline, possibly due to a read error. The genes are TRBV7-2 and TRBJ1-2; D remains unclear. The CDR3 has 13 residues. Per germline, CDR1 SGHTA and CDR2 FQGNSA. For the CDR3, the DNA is TGTGCCAGCAGTTTAGAAAGGACCTATGGCTACACCTTC. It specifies CASSLERTYGYTF.

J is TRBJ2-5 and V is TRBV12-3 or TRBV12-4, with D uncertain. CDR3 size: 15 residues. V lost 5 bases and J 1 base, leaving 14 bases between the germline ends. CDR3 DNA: TGTGCCAGCAGTCCCACGGTGGGCAGCCAAGAGACCCAGTACTTC. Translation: CASSPTVGSQETQYF.